This TCR beta chain came from a study of identical twins. Broader study findings: Alpha sequences out of frame and shared by twins had excess low generation probability.

The CDR3 spans 16 residues. V was trimmed by 0 bases and J by 1 base, leaving 12 bases between them. Germline CDR1 and CDR2: MNHEY and SVGAGI. Comments on this clonotype: Its antigen remains unknown.

One entry per CDR3 protein, called by TCRdb with MiXCR from the 5' RACE reads. The table has approximately 680,000 distinct CDR3 sequences, roughly 6.6% seen once. The same sample was also used in a study of yellow fever vaccine responses in identical twins.

The specimen sequenced was PBMCs. This TCR was recovered from a woman under 30 in good health. The J gene is TRBJ2-5, the V gene TRBV6-5; no firm D call. CDR3 nucleotides: TGTGCCAGCAGTTACTCGATCCGGCCGCTCCAAGAGACCCAGTACTTC. This encodes CASSYSIRPLQETQYF.